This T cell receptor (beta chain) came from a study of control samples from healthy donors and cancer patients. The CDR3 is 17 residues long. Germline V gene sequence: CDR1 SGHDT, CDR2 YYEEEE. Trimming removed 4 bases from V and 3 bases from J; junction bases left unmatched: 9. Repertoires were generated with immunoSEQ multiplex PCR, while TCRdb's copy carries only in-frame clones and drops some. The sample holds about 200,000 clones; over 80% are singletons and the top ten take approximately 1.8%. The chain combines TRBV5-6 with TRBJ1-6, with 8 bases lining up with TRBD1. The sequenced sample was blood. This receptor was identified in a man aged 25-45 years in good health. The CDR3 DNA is TGTGCCAGCAGCCTAGGGACAGGTCGTTTCTATAATTCACCCCTCCACTTT. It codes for CASSLGTGRFYNSPLHF.